This TCR beta chain comes out of a study of molecular identifiers for immune sequencing clone quantification. Study-level points and caveats: Spiked Jurkat TCR RNA equivalent to one cell was reportedly detectable in approximately 1 million naive cells. Identical TCR molecules can share a barcode, and this sharing could underestimate highly expanded clone sizes.

There are many counts of this clonotype. Antigen unknown. Germline trimming cut 0 bases from V and 10 bases from J; bases unmatched to any gene: 15. Germline V gene sequence: CDR1 SGHAT, CDR2 FQNNGV. The CDR3 consists of 17 residues. TCRdb fed the PCR reads into MiXCR, producing one record per CDR3 protein. The repertoire includes some 680,000 distinct CDR3 sequences, roughly 25% of them detected once, and 0.7% to 0.95% sits in the top ten. The authors gated naive CD8 T cells as CD8+CD4-CCR7+CD45RA+ for sorting. What was sequenced was naive CD8+ T cells from blood, with Jurkat cell RNA spiked in. The subset here: FACS-sorted CD8+CD4-CCR7+CD45RA+ naive T cells. This receptor was identified in a human donor in good health. Some libraries in this study had Jurkat cell RNA spiked in. This rearrangement joins TRBV11-2 to TRBJ2-1; 7 positions agree with TRBD1. CDR3 coding DNA: TGTGCCAGCAGCTTAGAAGGACAGGAGCTTCAGATCAGGGAGCAGTTCTTC. It yields the protein CASSLEGQELQIREQFF.